Shown below are 7 T cell receptor beta chains from a single sample sequenced in a study of T cells in Graves' hyperthyroidism and ophthalmopathy. Amplified TCR beta CDR3 regions derived from RNA transcripts. TCR CDR3 underwent first-round RT-PCR with the HTBI primer set. TCRdb itself ran the multiplex PCR reads through MiXCR, one entry per CDR3 protein. Among over 550,000 distinct CDR3 sequences listed, approximately 15% were seen once. The sequenced material came from blood. The receptor source for this set is a woman aged 18-35 years with Graves' hyperthyroidism.

This clonotype was seen a few times. The rearrangement uses TRBV7-9 and TRBJ1-2; D is undetermined. The V end lost 1 base, the J end lost 6 bases, and 15 bases lay between the germline ends. The CDR3 is made up of 15 amino acids. Germline V gene data show CDR1 as SEHNR and CDR2 as FQNEAQ (reference sequence). The CDR3 DNA follows: TGTGCCAGCAGCTTAGATTCCTGGGATCAGGATGGCTACACCTTC. This gives the protein CASSLDSWDQDGYTF.

This clonotype was observed many times. The chain links TRBV12-5 to TRBJ1-1; D gene unclear. Trimming took 2 bases from V and 6 from J, leaving 7 bases between them. Germline V gives CDR1 LGHNT, CDR2 FRNRAP. CDR3 length: 12 residues. The CDR3 nucleotides read TGTGCTAGTGGTTTGTTGGGCTCTGAAGCTTTCTTT. This codes for CASGLLGSEAFF.

This chain uses TRBV29-1 with TRBJ2-1, with D tentatively TRBD2 (7 bases). The CDR3 sequence is 13 residues long. In germline, CDR1 is SQVTM, CDR2 ANQGSEA. V shed 5 bases and J shed 7 bases, with 15 bases lying between them. The CDR3 loop is CSVYPAGANEQFF. The DNA for the CDR3 is TGCAGCGTTTACCCCGCGGGGGCGAATGAGCAGTTCTTC.

This chain links TRBV5-1 with TRBJ2-2, with TRBD2 matching 8 bases. Germline-derived CDR1 and CDR2 are SGHRS and YFSETQ. V trimming: 7 bases; J trimming: 0 bases; junction bases outside the gene matches: 5. The CDR3 spans 15 residues. CDR3: CASGRGGSNTGELFF. The CDR3, as DNA: TGCGCCAGCGGACGGGGGGGCTCGAACACCGGGGAGCTGTTTTTT.

V usage is TRBV30 and J usage is TRBJ1-1; 10 positions match TRBD1. This CDR3 has 13 amino acids. Losses at the gene ends were 4 bases for V and 12 bases for J; bases not matched to a gene: 11. Germline CDR1 and CDR2: GTSNPN and SVGIG (reference sequence). The DNA of the CDR3 is TGTGCCTGGATTTCGACAGGGGGCGCCGGGTCTTTCTTT. It codes for CAWISTGGAGSFF.

At least ten counts were recorded for this clonotype. The chain couples TRBV6-1 to TRBJ2-1; TRBD2 agrees at 7 bases. Germline CDR1 reads MNHNS; CDR2 reads SASEGT. Losses at the gene ends were 3 bases for V and 5 bases for J; bases not matched to a gene: 10. The CDR3 is made up of 16 amino acids. The CDR3 protein is CASSDTGGSFDNEQFF. The DNA for the CDR3 is TGTGCCAGCAGTGATACGGGCGGGAGCTTCGACAATGAGCAGTTCTTC.

The CDR3 DNA sequence: TGTGCCAGCAGCTTAGCGCTATCTTCCAGTGGGGATGAAAAACTGTTTTTT. Its protein is CASSLALSSSGDEKLFF. V is TRBV7-9 and J is TRBJ1-4; D is unresolved. Germline-derived CDR1 and CDR2 are SEHNR and FQNEAQ (reference sequence). V shed 0 bases and J shed 6 bases, with 17 bases lying between them. The CDR3 totals 17 residues.